This T cell receptor beta chain was recorded in a study of tumor-infiltrating T cells and Merkel cell polyomavirus. Study information: The T cells studied were KLL-specific CD8+ cells against Merkel polyomavirus. Patients received varied, non-standardized chemotherapy, radiation and immunotherapies.

The ends lost 1 base at V and 6 bases at J; junction bases unmatched: 3. The CDR3 has 13 amino acids. The germline V gene has CDR1 SEHNR and CDR2 FQNEAQ (reference sequence). Robust Merkel cell polyomavirus Large T antigen positivity by immunohistochemistry was seen in all patients' tumors. Lymph node tumors were analyzed for patients with unknown primaries presenting with nodal disease or insufficient primary tissue. As regards this clone: The antigen remains undetermined.

Study observations and caveats: Tumors with roughly 5-108 KLL-specific clonotypes, versus 0-3, showed better MCC-specific survival. Largely private KLL-specific TRB repertoires had one clonotype shared by two patients.

Repertoires were generated with immunoSEQ multiplex PCR, while TCRdb's copy carries only in-frame clones and drops some. The profile shows around 25,000 clones, about 85% of them singletons. Input material: lymph node tissue. This clonotype was obtained from a man aged 50 to 60 with Merkel cell carcinoma. The rearrangement uses TRBV7-9 and TRBJ2-7, with 7 positions matching TRBD2. The CDR3 here is CASSLGTRGEQYF. CDR3 nucleotide sequence: TGTGCCAGCAGCTTAGGGACTAGGGGCGAGCAGTACTTC.